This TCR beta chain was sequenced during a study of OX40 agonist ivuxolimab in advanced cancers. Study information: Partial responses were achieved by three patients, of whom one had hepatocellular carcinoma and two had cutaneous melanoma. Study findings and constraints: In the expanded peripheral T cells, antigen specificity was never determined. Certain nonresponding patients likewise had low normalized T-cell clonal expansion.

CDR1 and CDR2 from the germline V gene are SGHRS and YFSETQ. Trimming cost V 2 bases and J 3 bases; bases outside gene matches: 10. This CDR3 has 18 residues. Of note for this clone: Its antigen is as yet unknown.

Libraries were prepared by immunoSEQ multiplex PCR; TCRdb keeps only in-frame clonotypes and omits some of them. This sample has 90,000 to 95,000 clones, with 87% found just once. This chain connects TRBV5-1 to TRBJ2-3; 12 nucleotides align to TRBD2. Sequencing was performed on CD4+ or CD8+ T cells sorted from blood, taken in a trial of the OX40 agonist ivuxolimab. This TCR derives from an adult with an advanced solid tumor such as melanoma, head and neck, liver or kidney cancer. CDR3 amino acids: CASSFLVATSGRTDTQYF. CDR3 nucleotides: TGCGCCAGCAGCTTCCTGGTTGCAACTAGCGGGAGGACAGATACGCAGTATTTT. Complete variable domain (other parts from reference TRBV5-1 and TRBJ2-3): KAGVTQTPRYLIKTRGQQVTLSCSPISGHRSVSWYQQTPGQGLQFLFEYFSETQRNKGNFPGRFSGRQFSNSRSEMNVSTLELGDSALYLCASSFLVATSGRTDTQYFGPGTRLTVL.